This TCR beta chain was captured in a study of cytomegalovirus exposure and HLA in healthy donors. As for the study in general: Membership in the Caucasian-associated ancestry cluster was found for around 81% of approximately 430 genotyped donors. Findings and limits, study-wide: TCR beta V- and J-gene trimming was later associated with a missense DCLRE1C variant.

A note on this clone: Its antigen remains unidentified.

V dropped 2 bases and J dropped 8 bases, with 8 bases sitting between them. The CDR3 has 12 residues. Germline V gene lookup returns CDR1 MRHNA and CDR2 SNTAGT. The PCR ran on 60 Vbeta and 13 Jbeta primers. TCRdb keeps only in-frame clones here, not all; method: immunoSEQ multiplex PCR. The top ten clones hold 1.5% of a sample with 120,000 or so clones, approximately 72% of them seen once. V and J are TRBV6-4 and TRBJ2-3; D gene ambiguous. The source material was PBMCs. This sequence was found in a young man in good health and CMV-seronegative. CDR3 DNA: TGTGCCAGCAGTGACCCGAGTGGTACGCAGTATTTT. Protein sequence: CASSDPSGTQYF.